A single sample is the source of the 5 T cell receptor beta chains below, sequenced in a study of a mutant IDH1 vaccine in newly diagnosed glioma. The method was immunoSEQ multiplex PCR; TCRdb's version includes in-frame clones alone and lacks a portion of them. The repertoire holds about 70,000 clones, with around 83% as singletons. Time point given: baseline, week 1 (first vaccination visit). Treatment specified: pre-vaccination baseline after standard-of-care therapy. Sequenced material: peripheral blood mononuclear cells (PBMCs), taken from a glioma patient treated with radiotherapy, temozolomide or both. These receptors all come from a woman aged 18-35 years with glioma. Some clones in this sample may be carry-over from other donors' samples.

This clone was recorded only once. The chain is built from TRBV14 and TRBJ2-5, with D possibly being TRBD1 (6 bases). This CDR3 contains 13 residues. The ends were cut back, 3 bases at V and 4 bases at J, with 9 bases in the middle. Germline V CDR1 and CDR2: SGHDN, FVKESK. CDR3 region: CASSHQGRETQYF. The CDR3 region has the DNA TGTGCCAGCAGCCACCAGGGGAGAGAGACCCAGTACTTC.

The V call is TRBV5-8, the J call TRBJ1-5, with 7 bases aligning to TRBD1. CDR1 and CDR2 (germline): SGHTS, YDEGEE. The CDR3 has 14 amino acids. V lost 0 bases and J lost 6; bases outside the gene matches: 3. The CDR3: CASSLGQGGQPQHF. In DNA form, the CDR3 reads TGTGCCAGCAGCTTGGGACAGGGAGGTCAGCCCCAGCATTTT.

The chain recombines TRBV27 with TRBJ1-1; 7 positions agree with TRBD1. CDR3 length: 15 residues. V trimming: 5 bases; J trimming: 0 bases; junction bases outside the gene matches: 6. CDR1 and CDR2 from the germline V gene are MNHEY and SMNVEV (reference sequence). This CDR3 is CASSLRQGLNTEAFF. CDR3 coding DNA: TGTGCCAGCAGTCTACGACAGGGCCTGAACACTGAAGCTTTCTTT.

The chain has TRBV10-1 and TRBJ2-7; possibly TRBD1 or TRBD2 for D (5 bases each). Trimming took off 3 bases at V and 6 bases at J, with 15 bases between the two ends. Germline V gene lookup returns CDR1 WNHNN and CDR2 SYGVQD (reference sequence). This CDR3 has 14 residues. The CDR3 region is CASSELGTASEQYF. The CDR3 coding sequence is TGCGCCAGCAGTGAATTAGGGACCGCCTCCGAGCAGTACTTC.

The rearrangement joins TRBV9 to TRBJ2-7, with a weak D call TRBD2 (6 bases). Trimming removed 0 bases at V and 0 bases at J, with 10 bases between. This CDR3 is 15 amino acids long. Germline-derived CDR1 and CDR2 are SGDLS and YYNGEE. CDR3 region: CASSVDGTDSYEQYF. For the CDR3, the DNA is TGTGCCAGCAGCGTAGATGGGACTGACTCCTACGAGCAGTACTTC.